This note documents a single T cell receptor (beta chain) sequence. Its antigen remains unidentified. This specimen comes from a study of T cell responses to AZD1222 COVID-19 vaccine. Findings and limits, study-wide: AZD1222 recipients seropositive at baseline numbered only 5 to 7. Every sample of the repertoires postdated the peak T cell response.

Sequencing was performed with immunoSEQ multiplex PCR; in TCRdb, only in-frame clones are kept and a portion is missing. The table includes about 56,000 clones, 70% to 90% detected once. V lost 5 bases, J lost 3 bases, and 12 bases lay in between. Per the germline V gene, CDR1 is KGHDR and CDR2 is SFDVKD. The CDR3 is 14 amino acids. This chain connects TRBV24-1 to TRBJ2-5; possible D gene TRBD2, 7 bases. The sequences come from peripheral blood, collected on day 0 of AZD1222 vaccination. The TCR sequence derives from an adult in good health. This chain's CDR3 is CATSGGGLKETQYF. The DNA for the CDR3 is TGTGCCACCAGTGGGGGGGGCCTAAAAGAGACCCAGTACTTC.